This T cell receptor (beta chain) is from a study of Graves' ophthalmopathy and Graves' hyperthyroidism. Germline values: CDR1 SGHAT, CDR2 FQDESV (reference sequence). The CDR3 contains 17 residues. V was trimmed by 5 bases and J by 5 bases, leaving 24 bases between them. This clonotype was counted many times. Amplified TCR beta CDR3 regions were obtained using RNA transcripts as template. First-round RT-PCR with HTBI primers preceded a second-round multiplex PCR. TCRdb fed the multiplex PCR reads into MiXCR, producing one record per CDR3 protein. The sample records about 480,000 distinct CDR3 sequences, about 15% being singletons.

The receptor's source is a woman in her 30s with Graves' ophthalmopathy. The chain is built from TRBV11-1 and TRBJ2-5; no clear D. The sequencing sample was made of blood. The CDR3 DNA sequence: TGTGCCAGCAGCCCTACCGAGCAACTCGGAAGTGGGGAGACCCAGTACTTC. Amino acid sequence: CASSPTEQLGSGETQYF. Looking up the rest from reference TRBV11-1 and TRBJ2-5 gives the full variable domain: EAEVAQSPRYKITEKSQAVAFWCDPISGHATLYWYRQILGQGPELLVQFQDESVVDDSQLPKDRFSAERLKGVDSTLKIQPAELGDSAMYLCASSPTEQLGSGETQYFGPGTRLLVL.